The clone carrying this T cell receptor (beta chain) was recorded many times. Amplification of TCR beta CDR3 regions was performed using RNA transcripts as template. Initially, a first-round RT-PCR of the TCR CDR3 employed the HTBI primer set. TCRdb called the multiplex PCR reads again in MiXCR, with one record for every CDR3 protein. The table shows some 460,000 distinct CDR3 sequences, with approximately 15% occurring only once. Germline-derived CDR1 and CDR2 are MDHEN and SYDVKM. This CDR3 spans 12 amino acids. Between the trimmed V and J ends, which lost 6 bases and 10 bases, there was a span of 12 bases. The data were taken from a study of T cells in Graves' hyperthyroidism and ophthalmopathy.

The chain has TRBV28 and TRBJ1-4, with D uncertain. This sequence was found in a woman aged 18-35 years with Graves' hyperthyroidism. Material: blood. Written as DNA, the CDR3 is TGTGCCAGCAGGGAACAAGGTGTAAAACTGTTTTTT. Translating it yields CASREQGVKLFF.